What follows is one TCR beta chain and its context. The sample comes from a study of T cell changes during pregnancy in multiple sclerosis. TCRdb keeps only in-frame clones here, not all; method: immunoSEQ multiplex PCR. The sample holds about 120,000 clones, 80% to 95% seen once. The CDR3 has 16 amino acids. The germline gives CDR1 SGHNT, CDR2 YENEEA. The ends lost 1 base at V and 6 bases at J; junction bases unmatched: 9. The source material was peripheral blood, sampled in the third trimester of pregnancy. V gene TRBV11-3 combines with J gene TRBJ2-1, with 7 nucleotides matching TRBD2. This receptor was taken from a female donor with multiple sclerosis, enrolled in a pregnancy study. CDR3 DNA: TGTGCCAGCAGCTTAGGCCCGGGACTACCTGCCAATGAGCAGTTCTTC. Its protein is CASSLGPGLPANEQFF.